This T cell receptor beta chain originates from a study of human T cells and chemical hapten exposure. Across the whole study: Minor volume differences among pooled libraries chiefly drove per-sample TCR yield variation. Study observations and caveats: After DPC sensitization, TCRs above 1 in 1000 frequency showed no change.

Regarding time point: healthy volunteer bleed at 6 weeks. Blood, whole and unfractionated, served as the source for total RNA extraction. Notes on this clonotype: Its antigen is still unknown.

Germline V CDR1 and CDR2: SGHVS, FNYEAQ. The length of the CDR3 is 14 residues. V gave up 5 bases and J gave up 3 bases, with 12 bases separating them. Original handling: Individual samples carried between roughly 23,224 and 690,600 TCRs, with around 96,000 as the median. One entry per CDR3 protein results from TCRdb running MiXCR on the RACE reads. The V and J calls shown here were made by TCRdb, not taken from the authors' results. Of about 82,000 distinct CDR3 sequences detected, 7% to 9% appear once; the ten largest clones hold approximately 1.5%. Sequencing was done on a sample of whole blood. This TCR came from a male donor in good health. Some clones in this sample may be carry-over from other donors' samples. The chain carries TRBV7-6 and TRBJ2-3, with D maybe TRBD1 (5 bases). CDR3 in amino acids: CASSPWQGTDTQYF. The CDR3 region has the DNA TGTGCCAGCAGCCCTTGGCAGGGTACAGATACGCAGTATTTT.